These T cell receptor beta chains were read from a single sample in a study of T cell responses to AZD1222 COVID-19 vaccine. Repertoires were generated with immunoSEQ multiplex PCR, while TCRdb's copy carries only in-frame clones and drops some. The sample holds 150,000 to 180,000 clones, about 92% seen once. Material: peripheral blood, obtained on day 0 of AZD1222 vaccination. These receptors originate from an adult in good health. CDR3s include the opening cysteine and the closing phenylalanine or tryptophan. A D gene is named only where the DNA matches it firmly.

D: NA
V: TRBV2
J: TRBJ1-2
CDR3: CARSAEGINYGYTF

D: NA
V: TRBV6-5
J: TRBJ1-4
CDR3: CASSYRSPQKLFF

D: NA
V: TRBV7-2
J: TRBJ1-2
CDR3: CASSFRGLNYGYTF

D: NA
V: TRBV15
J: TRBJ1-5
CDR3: CATSRETRHFPSQPQHF

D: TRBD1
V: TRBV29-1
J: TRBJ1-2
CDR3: CSVGVGQGTYRNYGYTF

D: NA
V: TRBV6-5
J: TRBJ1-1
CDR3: CASSYKTGNTEAFF

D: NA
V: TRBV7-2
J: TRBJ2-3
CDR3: CASSYAGVTTGDTQYF

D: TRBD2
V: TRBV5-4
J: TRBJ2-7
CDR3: CASSPESGKTTYEQYF

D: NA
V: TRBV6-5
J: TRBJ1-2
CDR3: CASSNTVRDVYGYTF

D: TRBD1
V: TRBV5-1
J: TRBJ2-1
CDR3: CASSLDPGQAYNEQFF